This T cell receptor (beta chain) was obtained from a study of cytomegalovirus exposure and HLA in healthy donors (dated 2017 in TCRdb). Looking at the study overall: An earlier analysis of some 620 of the donors reported approximately 280 Gb of sequence data and about 120 million unique TCR beta sequences obtained from roughly 170 million T cells. About 280 gigabases of sequencing data and around 80 million unique TCR sequences made up an early release that covered over 550 HLA-typed donors. Of the approximately 400 genotyped donors, 65% to 90% fell in the genetic ancestry cluster associated with self-reported Caucasian donors. The aim of the study was to test whether cataloging public T cell receptors could identify signatures of past pathogen exposure. Using immunosequencing, the study profiled T cell repertoires from 640 or so subjects and related those repertoires to cytomegalovirus serostatus. Along with the roughly 670-subject first cohort, a separate validation cohort of over 90 different subjects was used. To predict cytomegalovirus infection status, the study combined high-throughput TCR immunosequencing, statistical association of individual TCRs with disease status, and machine learning. A later analysis re-examined previously published TCR beta repertoires from just over 650 donors and added high-resolution HLA genotyping to investigate patterns of TCR occurrence. Rather than drawing on any new phenotypic data, the later analysis identified candidate immune exposures from TCR beta sequences and the way those sequences occurred across donors. An earlier analysis of approximately 580 of the donors used high-throughput TCR beta sequencing to judge whether each TCR beta V gene segment behaved as functional or pseudogenic. Donor age, sex, ethnicity and CMV serostatus were compiled alongside the repertoire data. Genome-wide SNP genotypes for about 65% of the roughly 670 donors were used in a later genetic analysis, which treated that subset as a discovery cohort. Every discovery cohort repertoire had been produced on one sequencing platform. Class I and class II HLA loci were covered by the typing at four-digit resolution. The number of typed donors differed by locus: about 629-630 for A, B, C, DRB1 and DQB1; some 500 for DQA1; fewer than 610 for DPA1; and about 470 for DPB1. Because of strong linkage in the cohort, four or five DR-DQ haplotypes were treated as single units for association and clustering. Among about 360 genotyped donors of the cohort, an average of approximately 230,000 unique TCR beta nucleotide sequences were sequenced per donor, 15% to 20% of them non-productive. Results and caveats for the whole study, not just this receptor: Because HLA typing was missing for some donors at each locus, association tests included only the typed subset. In vitro tests confirmed that a few of the cytomegalovirus-associated TCR beta chains recognize cytomegalovirus antigens. CMV serostatus was the only immune exposure information available for the cohort. Strong co-occurrence of HLA alleles, especially DR and DQ, made assigning TCR associations to individual alleles difficult. Correlated functional status among segregating V segments might reflect linkage disequilibrium, but an unknown experimental factor could not be ruled out. Because counts were too low, some 17 rarely observed V segments, including chromosome 9 orphons, were left out of the earlier analysis of 500 to 650 of the donors. A later analysis found that HLA-associated TCR beta chains were more clonally expanded and had lower generation probabilities than equally common non-associated chains. In a later analysis, the rate of TCR association differed among HLA loci, with DRB1 alleles having the most associated TCRs and HLA-C alleles having the fewest. Cytomegalovirus status was reported to be diagnosed by the classifier with high specificity and sensitivity in both the original and validation cohorts. A later analysis associated 16,951 TCR beta sequences with specific HLA alleles at a false discovery rate of 0.05. It was suggested by the authors that the approach could potentially be generalized to other disease states and immunological phenotypes. A further reported finding was that TCR beta sequences accurately predicted the HLA-A and HLA-B alleles for most subjects in the first cohort. A later analysis found that most CMV-associated TCR beta chains appeared HLA-restricted, with HLA associations seemingly driven largely by CMV exposure. A later analysis reported that several top co-occurrence clusters appeared linked to parvovirus B19, influenza, CMV and Epstein-Barr virus. Some IMGT-functional V segments, including TRBV6-2 and TRBV6-3, could not be distinguished by the 87-base-pair reads and were therefore excluded. In this cohort, only TCR beta chains were sequenced, and detectable features were limited by the absence of alpha or paired-chain data. V-gene and J-gene trimming of TCR beta chains was associated with a missense DCLRE1C variant in a later genetic analysis, and the association was replicated in an independent cohort. According to a later genetic analysis, donors in an Asian-associated ancestry cluster had fewer N-insertions in productive TCRs than the approximately 690-donor mean. An earlier analysis of some 590 of the donors showed that most TCR beta V segments appeared in productive rearrangements either about 90% or about 30% of the time, which broadly matched IMGT annotations. Presence/absence analyses assumed roughly uniform sequencing depth across donors, an assumption that may not hold. A group of highly shared sequence variants was considered likely to be a technical artifact of the sequencing pipeline. Most TCR sequences were seen in very few donors, while some public TCRs were found in many individuals. The study gave a list of 150 to 200 TCR beta chains associated with cytomegalovirus.

Libraries came from the immunoSEQ multiplex PCR assay. A mixture of 60 forward primers for TCR Vbeta segments and 13 reverse primers for TCR Jbeta segments was used in the multiplex PCR. A multiplex PCR assay on genomic DNA amplified the CDR3 region of rearranged TCR beta genes. The amplified TCR beta libraries were sequenced on the Illumina HiSeq System as 87-base-pair reads. The study's own analysis went as follows. In a later analysis, some 80 million unique TCR beta chains were counted across the approximately 670 repertoires, and roughly 10 million of these chains were shared by at least two donors. Raw reads were error-corrected and collapsed into unique sequences with a nearest-neighbor algorithm that merged closely related sequences to remove PCR and sequencing errors. Alignment of CDR3 sequences to IMGT reference sequences was used to assign V, D and J gene segments. For a sequence to be retained, a match of at least six nucleotides to both a V gene segment and a J gene segment was required. A rearrangement was called productive if the CDR3 had no stop codons and remained in frame with V and J, and every other rearrangement was called non-productive. Following IMGT convention, CDR3 was defined as the stretch from the second conserved V-encoded cysteine up to the conserved J-encoded phenylalanine. The earlier analysis of more than 450 of the donors excluded sequences that lacked an unambiguous match to a single V gene segment. An earlier analysis of some 610 of the donors called V segments functional above 56.7% productive rearrangements and segregating when the between-donor standard deviation exceeded 5%. A statistical classification framework was built to diagnose cytomegalovirus status from the catalog of TCR beta chain sequences. A later analysis assigned V and J genes by comparing TCR nucleotide sequences with IMGT/GENE-DB human TR gene sequences. In a later analysis, CDR3 sequences and most-parsimonious VDJ recombination scenarios were assigned using the TCRdist pipeline. In a later analysis, every TCR beta chain was defined by the combination of its CDR3 amino acid sequence and its V-gene family, and reads without a unique V-gene family were dropped. To address suspected cross-contamination and a sequencing artifact, a later analysis removed 550 to 750 highly shared, low-generation-probability nucleotide sequences. In a later analysis, a clonal expansion index was calculated for each public chain from normalized within-repertoire ranks of inferred template counts. In a later analysis, generation probabilities were computed using a VDJ recombination model fitted to out-of-frame rearrangements, and the results were checked against IGoR. In a later analysis, TCR-TCR, TCR-HLA and TCR-CMV co-occurrence was scored with hypergeometric tests, and a repertoire-size bias correction was applied to TCR pairs. A later analysis estimated false discovery rates by permuting HLA or CMV assignments 20 times. In a later analysis, co-occurring TCRs were grouped with DBSCAN, and TCRdist sequence similarity was added when clustering was performed within HLA-allele-positive subsets. For co-occurrence clustering, repertoires with fewer than 30,000 or more than 120,000 public chains were excluded, along with a handful of repertoires with anomalous nucleotide sharing. TCRdb's version of the immuneACCESS table is confined to in-frame rearrangements and falls short of the full clone set. An unresolved V gene accounts for under half of the shortfall where checked; the remainder is of unknown origin. That table supplies the V and J calls and clone size; D and trimming were determined from the DNA. This sample gives about 190,000 clones in total; roughly 86% of them show up just once. The ten largest clonotypes hold approximately 1.9% of the sample.

From its cysteine to its phenylalanine, the CDR3 spans 17 amino acids. Just CDR3 DNA is preserved here, 51 bases in frame from base 1. Trimming takes 3 bases off V and 5 bases off J; junction bases not matched to a gene: 11. CDR1 MGHRA and CDR2 YSYEKL were looked up in the germline V gene. The cohort comprised more than 550 healthy bone marrow donors. At the time of sampling, every cohort member was nominally healthy, though immune exposures that went unrecorded were likely present. The donor tested CMV seronegative, placing the donor among the 350 to 400 seronegative members of the cohort. A peripheral blood sample was provided by each donor, and peripheral blood mononuclear cells were used for TCR beta sequencing. The Qiagen DNeasy Blood Extraction Kit was used to extract genomic DNA from the blood cell samples. Notes on this clone: This clone's antigen is unknown. No much larger clone exists at a distance of one base, and base qualities are not known.

The receptor was isolated from a woman in her late teens or twenties in good health and CMV-seronegative. Sequences were obtained from PBMCs. This chain is built from TRBV4-1 and TRBJ2-4; TRBD2 lines up with 9 middle nucleotides. Read as DNA, the sequence is TGCGCCAGCAGCCACCAAAACGCGGGAGGGAGGCAAAACATTCAGTACTTC. It encodes CASSHQNAGGRQNIQYF.